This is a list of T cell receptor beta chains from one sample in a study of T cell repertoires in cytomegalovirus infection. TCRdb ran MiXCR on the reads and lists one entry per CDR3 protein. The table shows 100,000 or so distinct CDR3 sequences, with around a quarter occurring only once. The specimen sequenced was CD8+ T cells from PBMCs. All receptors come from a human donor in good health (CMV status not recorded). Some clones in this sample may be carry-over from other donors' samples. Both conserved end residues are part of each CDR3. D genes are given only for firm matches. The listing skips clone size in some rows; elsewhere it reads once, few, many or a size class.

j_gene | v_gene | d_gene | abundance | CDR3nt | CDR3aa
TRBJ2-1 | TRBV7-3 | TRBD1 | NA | TGTGCCAGCAGCTTGGGACAGACCGGCAATGAGCAGTTCTTC | CASSLGQTGNEQFF
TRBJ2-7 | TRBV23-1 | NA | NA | TGCGCCATAAGAGGGACCGCCTACGAGCAGTACTTC | CAIRGTAYEQYF
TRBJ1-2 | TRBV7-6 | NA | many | TGTGCCAGCAGCTTAACATCCGGGGGAGGTGGCGACTATGGCTACACCTTC | CASSLTSGGGGDYGYTF
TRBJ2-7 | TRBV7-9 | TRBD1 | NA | TGTGCCAGCAGCTTAGTTTTACAGGGGCGAGACGAGCAGTACTTC | CASSLVLQGRDEQYF
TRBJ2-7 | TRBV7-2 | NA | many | TGTGCCAGCAGCCCCTCTAGTGGGGTATACGAGCAGTACTTC | CASSPSSGVYEQYF
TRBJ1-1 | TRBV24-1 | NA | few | TGTGCCACCAGTGACCCCGGGCGGGCAGGGAATTTTCACACTGAAGCTTTCTTT | CATSDPGRAGNFHTEAFF
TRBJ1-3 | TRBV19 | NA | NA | TGTGCCGCGTCGGAGGGGGACTTAACTGGAAACACCATATATTTT | CAASEGDLTGNTIYF
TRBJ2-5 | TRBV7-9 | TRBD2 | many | TGTGCCAGCAGCTCCAGCGGGGGGGCGGGTGAGACCCAGTACTTC | CASSSSGGAGETQYF
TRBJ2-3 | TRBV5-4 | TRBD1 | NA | TGTGCCAGCAGCTTGGCGGGACAGGGTTACCCAGATACGCAGTATTTT | CASSLAGQGYPDTQYF
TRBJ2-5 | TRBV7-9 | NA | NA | TGTGCCAGCAGCCCCCTAGCGTCAGAGACCCAGTACTTC | CASSPLASETQYF
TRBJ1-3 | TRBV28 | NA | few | TGTGCCAGCACCCAAGGTCGTTCTGGAAACACCATATATTTT | CASTQGRSGNTIYF
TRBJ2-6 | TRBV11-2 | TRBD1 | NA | TGTGCCAGCAGCGACTCCCGGGACAGGAGTCGCTCTGGGGCCAACGTCCTGACTTTC | CASSDSRDRSRSGANVLTF
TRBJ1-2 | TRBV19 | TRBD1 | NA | TGTGCCAGTAGTATGTTTGGACAGGGGGCGCACGGCTACACCTTC | CASSMFGQGAHGYTF
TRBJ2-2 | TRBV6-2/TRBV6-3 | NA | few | TGTGCCAGCAGTAAGACAGTTAACACCGGGGAGCTGTTTTTT | CASSKTVNTGELFF
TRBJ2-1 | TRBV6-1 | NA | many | TGTGCCACCGGCAGGAGCTCCTACAATGAGCAGTTCTTC | CATGRSSYNEQFF
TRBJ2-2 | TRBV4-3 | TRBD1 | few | TGCGCCAGCAGCCACCGACAGGGTGGCACCGGGGAGCTGTTTTTT | CASSHRQGGTGELFF
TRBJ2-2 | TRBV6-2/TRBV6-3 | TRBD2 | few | TGTGCCAGCAGTTACATGATGTCGGGGGGTCGCAGCACCGGGGAGCTGTTTTTT | CASSYMMSGGRSTGELFF
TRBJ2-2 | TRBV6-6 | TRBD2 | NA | TGTGCCAGCAGTTACTCTGCGGGGGGGCGTACCGGGGAGCTGTTTTTT | CASSYSAGGRTGELFF
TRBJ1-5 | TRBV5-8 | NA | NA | TGTGCCAGCAGCCCTAGGGAGGTTGGCAATCAGCCCCAGCATTTT | CASSPREVGNQPQHF
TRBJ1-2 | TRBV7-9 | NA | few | TGTGCCAGCAGCGCAGGACCGACGGTGGGCTACACCTTC | CASSAGPTVGYTF
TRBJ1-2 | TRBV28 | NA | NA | TGTGCCAGCATGACAGGAAATAACTATGGCTACACCTTC | CASMTGNNYGYTF
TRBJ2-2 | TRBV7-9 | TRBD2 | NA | TGTGCCAGCAGCTTACTCGCGGGGGGGGACACCGGGGAGCTGTTTTTT | CASSLLAGGDTGELFF
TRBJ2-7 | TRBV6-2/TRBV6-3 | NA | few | TGTGCCAGCAGTTACCCAACAGGTATCTCCTACGAGCAGTACTTC | CASSYPTGISYEQYF
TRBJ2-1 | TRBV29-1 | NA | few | TGCAGCGGGAGAGGGGACAATGAGCAGTTCTTC | CSGRGDNEQFF
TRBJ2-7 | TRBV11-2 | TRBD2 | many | TGTGCCAGCAGCTCACGGACTAGCGGGTTCGAGCAGTACTTC | CASSSRTSGFEQYF
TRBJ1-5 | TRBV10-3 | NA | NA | TGTGCCATCAGTGAGTCGGGGGACACCGATCAGCCCCAGCATTTT | CAISESGDTDQPQHF
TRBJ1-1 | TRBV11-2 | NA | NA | TGTGTCAGCAGCCCGCCCCGCACTGAAGCTTTCTTT | CVSSPPRTEAFF
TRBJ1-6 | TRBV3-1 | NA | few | TGTGCCAGCAGCCGCCGGGGCTCGGAGGGATCACCCCTCCACTTT | CASSRRGSEGSPLHF